This T cell receptor (beta chain) emerged from a study of cytomegalovirus exposure and HLA in healthy donors. The PCR had 60 Vbeta and 13 Jbeta primers. Some clones are missing from TCRdb's copy, which holds only in-frame ones; the method was immunoSEQ multiplex PCR. The sample yields tens of thousands of clones, 65% to 90% seen once. Trimming removed 3 bases from V and 5 bases from J, with 19 bases in between. The CDR3 is made up of 16 amino acids. Germline assignment: CDR1 MGHRA and CDR2 YSYEKL. Turning to this clone: Its antigen is undetermined.

Overall study findings and caveats: Differences between HLA loci emerged in a later analysis of TCR association rates, with DRB1 most and HLA-C fewest. Researchers catalogued some 160 TCR beta chains as cytomegalovirus-associated. TRBV6-2, TRBV6-3 and some other V segments were unresolvable in 87-base-pair reads.

The sequenced sample consisted of PBMCs. The TCR comes from a female donor in good health and CMV-seronegative. The V gene is TRBV4-1, the J gene TRBJ1-2; D might be TRBD1 (5 bases). The CDR3 here is CASSQTPRGGVYGYTF. In DNA form, the CDR3 reads TGCGCCAGCAGCCAGACCCCCCGGGGCGGGGTATATGGCTACACCTTC.